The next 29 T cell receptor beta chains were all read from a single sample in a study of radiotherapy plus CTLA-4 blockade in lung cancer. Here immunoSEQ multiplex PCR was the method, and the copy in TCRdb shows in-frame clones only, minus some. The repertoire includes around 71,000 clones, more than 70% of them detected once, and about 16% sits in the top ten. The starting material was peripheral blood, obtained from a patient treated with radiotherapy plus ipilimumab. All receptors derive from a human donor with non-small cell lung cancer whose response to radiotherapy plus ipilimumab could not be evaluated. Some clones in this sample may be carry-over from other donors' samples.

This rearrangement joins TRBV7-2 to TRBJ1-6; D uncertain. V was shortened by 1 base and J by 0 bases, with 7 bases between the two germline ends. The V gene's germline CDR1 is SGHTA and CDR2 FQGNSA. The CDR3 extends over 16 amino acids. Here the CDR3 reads CASSLDRSSYNSPLHF. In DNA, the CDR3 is TGTGCCAGCAGCTTAGACCGCAGCTCCTATAATTCACCCCTCCACTTT.

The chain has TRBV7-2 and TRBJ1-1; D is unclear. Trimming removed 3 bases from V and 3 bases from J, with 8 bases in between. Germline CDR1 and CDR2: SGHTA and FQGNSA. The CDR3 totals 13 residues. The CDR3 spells CASSFRGHTEAFF. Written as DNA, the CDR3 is TGTGCCAGCAGCTTCCGAGGGCACACTGAAGCTTTCTTT. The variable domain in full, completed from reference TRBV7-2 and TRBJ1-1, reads GAGVSQSPSNKVTEKGKDVELRCDPISGHTALYWYRQSLGQGLEFLIYFQGNSAPDKSGLPSDRFSAERTGGSVSTLTIQRTQQEDSAVYLCASSFRGHTEAFFGQGTRLTVV.

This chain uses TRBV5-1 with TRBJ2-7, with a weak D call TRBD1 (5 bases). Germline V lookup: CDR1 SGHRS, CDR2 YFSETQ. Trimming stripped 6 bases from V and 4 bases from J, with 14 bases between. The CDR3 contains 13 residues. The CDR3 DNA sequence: TGCGCCAGCAAGGACACCGGAAAATACGAGCAGTACTTC. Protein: CASKDTGKYEQYF. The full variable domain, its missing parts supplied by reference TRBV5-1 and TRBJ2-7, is KAGVTQTPRYLIKTRGQQVTLSCSPISGHRSVSWYQQTPGQGLQFLFEYFSETQRNKGNFPGRFSGRQFSNSRSEMNVSTLELGDSALYLCASKDTGKYEQYFGPGTRLTVT.

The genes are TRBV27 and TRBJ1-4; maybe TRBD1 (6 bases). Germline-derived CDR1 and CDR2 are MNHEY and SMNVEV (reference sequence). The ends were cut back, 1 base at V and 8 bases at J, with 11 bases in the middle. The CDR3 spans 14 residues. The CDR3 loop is CASSLYTGYEKLFF. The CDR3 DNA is TGTGCCAGCAGTTTATACACAGGGTACGAAAAACTGTTTTTT.

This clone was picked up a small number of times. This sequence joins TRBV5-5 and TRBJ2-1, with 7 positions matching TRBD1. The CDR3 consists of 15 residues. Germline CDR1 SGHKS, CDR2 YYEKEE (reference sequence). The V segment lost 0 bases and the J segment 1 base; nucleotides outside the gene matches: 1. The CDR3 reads CASSLGGQSYNEQFF. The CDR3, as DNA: TGTGCCAGCAGCTTGGGGGGACAGTCCTACAATGAGCAGTTCTTC. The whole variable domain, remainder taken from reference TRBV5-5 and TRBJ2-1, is DAGVTQSPTHLIKTRGQQVTLRCSPISGHKSVSWYQQVLGQGPQFIFQYYEKEERGRGNFPDRFSARQFPNYSSELNVNALLLGDSALYLCASSLGGQSYNEQFFGPGTRLTVL.

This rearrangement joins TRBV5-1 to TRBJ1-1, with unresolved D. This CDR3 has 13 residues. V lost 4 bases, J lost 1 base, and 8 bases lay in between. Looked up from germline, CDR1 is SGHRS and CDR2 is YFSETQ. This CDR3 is CASSPTANTEAFF. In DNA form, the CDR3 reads TGCGCCAGCAGCCCTACAGCGAACACTGAAGCTTTCTTT.

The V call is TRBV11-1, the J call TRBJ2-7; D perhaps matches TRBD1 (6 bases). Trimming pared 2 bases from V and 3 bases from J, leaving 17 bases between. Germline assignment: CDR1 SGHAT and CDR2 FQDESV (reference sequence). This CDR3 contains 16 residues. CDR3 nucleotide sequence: TGTGCCAGCAGCTTATTGGGCTCACAGGGTGTCTACGAGCAGTACTTC. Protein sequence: CASSLLGSQGVYEQYF. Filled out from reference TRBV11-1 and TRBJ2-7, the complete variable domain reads EAEVAQSPRYKITEKSQAVAFWCDPISGHATLYWYRQILGQGPELLVQFQDESVVDDSQLPKDRFSAERLKGVDSTLKIQPAELGDSAMYLCASSLLGSQGVYEQYFGPGTRLTVT.

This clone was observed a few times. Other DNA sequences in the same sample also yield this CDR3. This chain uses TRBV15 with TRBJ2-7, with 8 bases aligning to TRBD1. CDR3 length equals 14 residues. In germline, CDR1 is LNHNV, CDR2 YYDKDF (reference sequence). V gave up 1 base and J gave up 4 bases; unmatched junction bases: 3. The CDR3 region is CATSRGGQGYEQYF. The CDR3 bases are TGTGCCACCAGCAGAGGCGGACAGGGTTACGAGCAGTACTTC.

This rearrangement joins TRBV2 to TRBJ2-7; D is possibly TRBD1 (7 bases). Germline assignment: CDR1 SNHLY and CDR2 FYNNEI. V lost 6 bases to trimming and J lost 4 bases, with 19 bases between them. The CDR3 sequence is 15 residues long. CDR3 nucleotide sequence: TGTGCCAGCAGGGAGGAGGGGGCAAGAGGATACGAGCAGTACTTC. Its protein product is CASREEGARGYEQYF.

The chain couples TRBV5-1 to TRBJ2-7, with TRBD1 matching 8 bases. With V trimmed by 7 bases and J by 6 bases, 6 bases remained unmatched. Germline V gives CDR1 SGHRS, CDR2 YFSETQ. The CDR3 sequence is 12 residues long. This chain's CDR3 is CASQGAGREQYF. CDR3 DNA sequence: TGCGCCAGCCAGGGGGCAGGGCGCGAGCAGTACTTC. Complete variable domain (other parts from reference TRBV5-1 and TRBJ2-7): KAGVTQTPRYLIKTRGQQVTLSCSPISGHRSVSWYQQTPGQGLQFLFEYFSETQRNKGNFPGRFSGRQFSNSRSEMNVSTLELGDSALYLCASQGAGREQYFGPGTRLTVT.

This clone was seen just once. The CDR3 bases are TGCGCCAGCAGCTCAATGACTAGCGGGGGGGCCTCCTACGAGCAGTACTTC. This translates into CASSSMTSGGASYEQYF. This chain connects TRBV5-1 to TRBJ2-7, with TRBD2 matching 14 bases. The CDR3 runs 17 residues. CDR1 is SGHRS and CDR2 is YFSETQ in the germline V gene. The ends lost 3 bases at V and 0 bases at J; junction bases unmatched: 5.

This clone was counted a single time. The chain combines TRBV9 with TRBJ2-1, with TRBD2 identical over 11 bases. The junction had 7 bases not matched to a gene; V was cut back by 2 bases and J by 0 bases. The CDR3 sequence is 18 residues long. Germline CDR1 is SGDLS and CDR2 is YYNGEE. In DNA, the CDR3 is TGTGCCAGCAGCGTCCTAGCGGGGGGTTCAGGCTCCTACAATGAGCAGTTCTTC. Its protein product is CASSVLAGGSGSYNEQFF.

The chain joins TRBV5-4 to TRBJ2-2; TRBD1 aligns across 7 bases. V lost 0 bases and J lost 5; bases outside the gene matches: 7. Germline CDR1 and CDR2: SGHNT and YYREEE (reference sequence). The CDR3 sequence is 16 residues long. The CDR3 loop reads CASSLEGGAQTGELFF. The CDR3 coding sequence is TGTGCCAGCAGCTTGGAAGGGGGCGCGCAGACCGGGGAGCTGTTTTTT.

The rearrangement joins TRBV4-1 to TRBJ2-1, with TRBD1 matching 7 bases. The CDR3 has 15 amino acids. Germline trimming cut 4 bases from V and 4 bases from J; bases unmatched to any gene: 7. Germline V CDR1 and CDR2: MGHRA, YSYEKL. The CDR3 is CASSPLTGTYNEQFF. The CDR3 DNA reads TGCGCCAGCAGCCCCCTGACAGGGACGTACAATGAGCAGTTCTTC.

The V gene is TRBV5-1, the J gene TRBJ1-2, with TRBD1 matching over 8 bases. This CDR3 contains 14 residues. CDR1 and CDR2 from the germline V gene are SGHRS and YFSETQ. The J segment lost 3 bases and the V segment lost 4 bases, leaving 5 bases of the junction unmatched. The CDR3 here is CASSPQGAYYGYTF. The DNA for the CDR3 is TGCGCCAGCAGCCCTCAGGGGGCGTACTATGGCTACACCTTC.

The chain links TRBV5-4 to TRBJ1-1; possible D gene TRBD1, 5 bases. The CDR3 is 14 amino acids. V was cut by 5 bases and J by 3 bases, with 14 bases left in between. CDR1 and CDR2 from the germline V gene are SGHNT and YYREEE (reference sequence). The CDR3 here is CASRFRGGDTEAFF. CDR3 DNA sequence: TGTGCCAGCAGGTTTCGGGGAGGGGACACTGAAGCTTTCTTT. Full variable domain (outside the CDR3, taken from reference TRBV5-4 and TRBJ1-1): ETGVTQSPTHLIKTRGQQVTLRCSSQSGHNTVSWYQQALGQGPQFIFQYYREEENGRGNFPPRFSGLQFPNYSSELNVNALELDDSALYLCASRFRGGDTEAFFGQGTRLTVV.

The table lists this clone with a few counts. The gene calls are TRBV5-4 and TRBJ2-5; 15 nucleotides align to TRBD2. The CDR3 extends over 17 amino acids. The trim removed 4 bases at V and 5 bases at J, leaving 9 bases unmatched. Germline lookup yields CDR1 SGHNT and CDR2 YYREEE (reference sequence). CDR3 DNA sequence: TGTGCCAGCAGCGGAAAGAGTGGGACTAGCGGGGGGGAGACCCAGTACTTC. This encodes CASSGKSGTSGGETQYF. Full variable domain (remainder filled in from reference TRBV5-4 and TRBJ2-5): ETGVTQSPTHLIKTRGQQVTLRCSSQSGHNTVSWYQQALGQGPQFIFQYYREEENGRGNFPPRFSGLQFPNYSSELNVNALELDDSALYLCASSGKSGTSGGETQYFGPGTRLLVL.

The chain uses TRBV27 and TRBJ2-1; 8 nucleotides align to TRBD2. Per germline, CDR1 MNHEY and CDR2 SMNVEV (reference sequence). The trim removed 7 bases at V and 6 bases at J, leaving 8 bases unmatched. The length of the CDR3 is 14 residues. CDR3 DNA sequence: TGTGCCAGCACCCGTGGCGGGGGGACCAATGAGCAGTTCTTC. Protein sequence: CASTRGGGTNEQFF.

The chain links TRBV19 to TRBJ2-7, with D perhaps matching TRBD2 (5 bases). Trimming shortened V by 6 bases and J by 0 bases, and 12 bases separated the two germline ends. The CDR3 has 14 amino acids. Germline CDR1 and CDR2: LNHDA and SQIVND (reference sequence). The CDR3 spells CASRGGRNSYEQYF. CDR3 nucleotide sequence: TGTGCCAGTAGGGGCGGGCGAAACTCCTACGAGCAGTACTTC.

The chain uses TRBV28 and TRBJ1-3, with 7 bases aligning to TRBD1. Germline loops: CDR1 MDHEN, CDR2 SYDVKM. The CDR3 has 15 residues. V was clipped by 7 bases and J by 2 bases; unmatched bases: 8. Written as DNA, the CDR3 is TGTGCCAGCACCTTATATACAGGGGCTGGAAACACCATATATTTT. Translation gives CASTLYTGAGNTIYF.

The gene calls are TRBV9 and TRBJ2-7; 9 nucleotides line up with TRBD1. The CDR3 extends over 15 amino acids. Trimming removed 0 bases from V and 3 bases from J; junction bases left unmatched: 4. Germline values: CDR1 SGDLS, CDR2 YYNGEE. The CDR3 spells CASSVGDRDGYEQYF. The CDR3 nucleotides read TGTGCCAGCAGCGTAGGGGACAGGGATGGCTACGAGCAGTACTTC.

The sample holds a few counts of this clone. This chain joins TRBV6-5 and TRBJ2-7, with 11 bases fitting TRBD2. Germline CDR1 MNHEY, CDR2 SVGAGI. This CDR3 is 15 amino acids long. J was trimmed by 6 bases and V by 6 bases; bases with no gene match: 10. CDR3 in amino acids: CASSADGSGGAEQYF. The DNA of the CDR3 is TGTGCCAGCAGCGCCGATGGTAGCGGGGGGGCCGAGCAGTACTTC.

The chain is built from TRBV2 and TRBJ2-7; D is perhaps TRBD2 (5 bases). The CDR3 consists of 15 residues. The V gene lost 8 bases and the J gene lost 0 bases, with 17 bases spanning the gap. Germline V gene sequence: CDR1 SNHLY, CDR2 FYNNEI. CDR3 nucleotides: TGTGCCAGCCTTCGGACTTCCCAGAGCTCCTACGAGCAGTACTTC. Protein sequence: CASLRTSQSSYEQYF.

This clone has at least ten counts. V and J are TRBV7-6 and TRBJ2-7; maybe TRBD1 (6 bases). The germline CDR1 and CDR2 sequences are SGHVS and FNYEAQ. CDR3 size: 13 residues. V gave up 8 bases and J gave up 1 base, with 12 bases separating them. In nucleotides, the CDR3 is TGTGCCAGCTCCCGGGACATTTCCTACGAGCAGTACTTC. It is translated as CASSRDISYEQYF.

CDR3 amino acids: CASSLFGQGLKGYGYTF. In DNA, the CDR3 is TGTGCCAGCAGCCTATTTGGTCAGGGGTTGAAGGGATATGGCTACACCTTC. The rearrangement joins TRBV11-2 to TRBJ1-2; TRBD1 might be the D (6 bases). V was clipped by 5 bases and J by 5 bases, with 24 bases between them. The CDR3 runs to 17 residues. CDR1 is SGHAT, CDR2 FQNNGV, per germline.

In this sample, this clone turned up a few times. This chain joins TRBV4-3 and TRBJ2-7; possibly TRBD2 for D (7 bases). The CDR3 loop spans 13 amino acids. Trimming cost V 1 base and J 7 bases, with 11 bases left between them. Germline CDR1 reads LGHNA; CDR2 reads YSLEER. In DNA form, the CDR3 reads TGCGCCAGCAGCCAAGGGGGAGGGGGGGAGCAGTACTTC. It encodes CASSQGGGGEQYF.

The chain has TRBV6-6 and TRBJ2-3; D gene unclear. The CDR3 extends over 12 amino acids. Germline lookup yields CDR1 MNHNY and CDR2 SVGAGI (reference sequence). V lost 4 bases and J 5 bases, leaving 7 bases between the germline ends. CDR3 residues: CASSSPGDTQYF. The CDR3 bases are TGTGCCAGCAGTTCCCCAGGAGATACGCAGTATTTT.

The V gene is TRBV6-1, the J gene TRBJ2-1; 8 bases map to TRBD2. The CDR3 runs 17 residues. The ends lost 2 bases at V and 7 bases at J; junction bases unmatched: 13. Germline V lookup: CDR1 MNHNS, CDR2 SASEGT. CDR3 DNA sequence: TGTGCCAGCAGTGAACGGGAGAGAGCGGGGGCCTCGAATGAGCAGTTCTTC. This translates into CASSERERAGASNEQFF.

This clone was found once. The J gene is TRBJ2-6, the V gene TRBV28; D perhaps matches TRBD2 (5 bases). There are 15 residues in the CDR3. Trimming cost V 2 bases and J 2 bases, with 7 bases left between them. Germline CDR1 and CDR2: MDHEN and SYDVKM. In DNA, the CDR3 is TGTGCCAGCAGTTTAGAGGGTACTGGGGCCAACGTCCTGACTTTC. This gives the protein CASSLEGTGANVLTF.